These T cell receptor beta chains were read from a single sample in a study of identical twins. TCRdb recomputed calls from the 5' RACE reads with MiXCR, one row per CDR3 protein. This table has around 1.7 million distinct CDR3 sequences, under 35% appearing once. Sample: cord blood. The receptors here all came from a newborn girl in good health. The CDR3 runs from the conserved cysteine through the conserved F or W. A D gene is named only where the DNA matches it firmly. Rows give clone size only sometimes, using once, few, many, or a class for an expanded clone.

V gene	clone size	J gene	D gene	CDR3 DNA	CDR3 protein
TRBV5-1	few	TRBJ1-1	.	TGCGCCAGCAGCTTGGACGGGAAGAACACTGAAGCTTTCTTT	CASSLDGKNTEAFF
TRBV14	.	TRBJ2-1	TRBD2	TGCGCCAGCAGGAAGCTAGCGGGTGAGCAGTTCTTC	CASRKLAGEQFF
TRBV20-1	.	TRBJ2-3	TRBD2	TGCAGTGCTACCCGACTAGCGGGGGAGCGCACAGATACGCAGTATTTT	CSATRLAGERTDTQYF
TRBV20-1	few	TRBJ1-1	.	TGCAGTGCTTGCCGCCTAGGGAACACTGAAGCTTTCTTT	CSACRLGNTEAFF
TRBV20-1	few	TRBJ2-7	.	TGCAGTGCTACCCACCAGGGTCAGAGGTACGAGCAGTACTTC	CSATHQGQRYEQYF
TRBV11-2	once	TRBJ2-1	TRBD1	TGTGCCAGCAGCATGACAGGGGAACGGCAGTTCTTC	CASSMTGERQFF
TRBV27	few	TRBJ2-7	.	TGTGCCAGCAGTTTGTCAGGTCAAGGGGGCTCCTACGAGCAGTACTTC	CASSLSGQGGSYEQYF
TRBV20-1	.	TRBJ1-5	TRBD1	TGCAGCGACAGGGGCCCAAGTCAGCCCCAGCATTTT	CSDRGPSQPQHF
TRBV29-1	many	TRBJ1-4	.	TGCAGCGTTGAAGTCCCTGACCCCGATGGGGGACTGTTTTTT	CSVEVPDPDGGLFF
TRBV6-6	.	TRBJ2-3	.	TGTGCCAGCAGTTACATTATACATCCCACAGATACGCAGTATTTT	CASSYIIHPTDTQYF
TRBV27	.	TRBJ2-5	.	TGTGCCAGCAGTTTAATGCAGGGGTTGATGGAGACCCAGTACTTC	CASSLMQGLMETQYF
TRBV20-1	.	TRBJ2-5	TRBD2	TGCAGTGCTAGGGACTGGGAGGGTCAAGAGACCCAGTACTTC	CSARDWEGQETQYF
TRBV7-6	few	TRBJ2-1	TRBD1	TGTGCCAGCAGCTTAGACCGGGACAGCTCCTACAATGAGCAGTTCTTC	CASSLDRDSSYNEQFF
TRBV20-1	.	TRBJ2-5	.	TGCAGTGCTAGGTGGCTACCAAATGAGCAGTACTTC	CSARWLPNEQYF
TRBV7-8	few	TRBJ2-1	.	TGTGCCAGCAGCTTAGATCCTAGCTGCTACGAGCAGTTCTTC	CASSLDPSCYEQFF
TRBV12-3/TRBV12-4	.	TRBJ1-2	.	TGTGCCAGCAGCCCGGGGCCAGCTAACTATGGCTACACCTTC	CASSPGPANYGYTF
TRBV28	once	TRBJ2-7	.	TGTGCCAGCAGTCCAGGGCCAAGACGGAGAGTCTCCTACGAGCAGTACTTC	CASSPGPRRRVSYEQYF
TRBV10-3	.	TRBJ2-7	.	TGTGCCATCAGTGTGAGCAAGGGCGCCTACGAGCAGTACTTC	CAISVSKGAYEQYF
TRBV7-8	.	TRBJ2-1	TRBD2	TGTGCCAGCAGCGAACCGGGACTAGTGGGTTACAGTGAGCAGTTCTTC	CASSEPGLVGYSEQFF
TRBV2	few	TRBJ2-7	TRBD2	TGTGCCAGCAGTGGGACTAGCCCTATCTACGAGCAGTACTTC	CASSGTSPIYEQYF
TRBV12-3/TRBV12-4	.	TRBJ2-1	TRBD2	TGTGCCAGCAGCCGCGGATGGCGGGAGGCCCCCTACAATGAGCAGTTCTTC	CASSRGWREAPYNEQFF
TRBV10-3	.	TRBJ2-7	TRBD2	TGTGCCATCAGTGATTTGGGGGGGGTTAACGAGCAGTACTTC	CAISDLGGVNEQYF
TRBV7-2	.	TRBJ2-3	TRBD1	TGTGCCAGCAGGGAGCTTAGGGGGACAGGGTACCCTGATACGCAGTATTTT	CASRELRGTGYPDTQYF
TRBV13	.	TRBJ2-3	.	TGTGCCAGCAGCCCCACTAGCCGATATACGCAGTATTTT	CASSPTSRYTQYF
TRBV30	.	TRBJ1-5	.	TGTGCCTGGAACGGACGGAGCAATCAGCCCCAGCATTTT	CAWNGRSNQPQHF
TRBV7-2	many	TRBJ1-2	.	TGTGCCAGCAGCTTTTTCTATGGCTACACCTTC	CASSFFYGYTF
TRBV5-1	.	TRBJ1-5	.	TGCGCCAGCAGCTTGGCAGGGATGGATCAGCCCCAGCATTTT	CASSLAGMDQPQHF
TRBV4-2	.	TRBJ2-1	TRBD2	TGTGCCAGCAGCCAAGAGGGTAGCGGGAGGGCCGGGCTTTACAATGAGCAGTTCTTC	CASSQEGSGRAGLYNEQFF
TRBV13	.	TRBJ2-5	TRBD1	TGTGCCAGCAGCTTAGGCCCTAAGCGGGACAGGGATCGGCAGGCCCAGTACTTC	CASSLGPKRDRDRQAQYF
TRBV5-1	.	TRBJ2-3	.	TGCGCCAGCAGCTTGGGATTTCCCCTAGGATCAGATACGCAGTATTTT	CASSLGFPLGSDTQYF
TRBV4-1	.	TRBJ2-1	.	TGCGCCAGCAGCCAAGGTGCACAAGAGACCCAGTTCTTC	CASSQGAQETQFF
TRBV14	.	TRBJ2-4	.	TGTGCCAGCAGCCTAATAGTCAAAAACATTCAGTACTTC	CASSLIVKNIQYF
TRBV15	.	TRBJ2-7	.	TGTGCCACCAGCAGAGAGCCAGGGAACTACGAGCAGTACTTC	CATSREPGNYEQYF
TRBV5-4	.	TRBJ1-5	.	TGTGCCAGCCTCCGGGGGGCTGGCAATCAGCCCCAGCATTTT	CASLRGAGNQPQHF
TRBV9	few	TRBJ2-1	.	TGTGCCAGCAGCGTAGAGGGGCTGGGTTACAATGAGCAGTTCTTC	CASSVEGLGYNEQFF
TRBV27	.	TRBJ2-1	TRBD2	TGTGCCAGCAGTTTAACGAGGGACTATCAGTTCTTC	CASSLTRDYQFF
TRBV11-1	.	TRBJ2-1	.	TGTGCCAGCAGGCTCCGACAGGACCCCTACAATGAGCAGTTCTTC	CASRLRQDPYNEQFF
TRBV28	few	TRBJ1-2	.	TGTGCCAGCAGTTTTGGCGCCCGGGGCTACACCTTC	CASSFGARGYTF
TRBV7-2	many	TRBJ2-1	.	TGTGCCAGCAGCTTAGACAGAGAGAATGAGCAGTTCTTC	CASSLDRENEQFF
TRBV6-6	few	TRBJ1-4	.	TGTGCCAGCAGGAGGGCCGACAGGCCTAATGAAAAACTGTTTTTT	CASRRADRPNEKLFF
TRBV4-1	.	TRBJ2-7	TRBD2	TGCGCCAGCAGCCTCGTGCCGGGACTAGGCTCCTACGAGCAGTACTTC	CASSLVPGLGSYEQYF
TRBV9	.	TRBJ2-5	TRBD2	TGTGCCAGCAGCGAGTCTAGCGGGGGGGCTTTAAAGACCCAGTACTTC	CASSESSGGALKTQYF
TRBV15	.	TRBJ2-7	TRBD2	TGTGCCACCAGCAGGGACACTAGCGGGAGAGGCGTTCAGTACTTC	CATSRDTSGRGVQYF
TRBV18	few	TRBJ2-1	TRBD2	TGTGCCAGCTCACCACCGTGGGCTAGCGGGAGCAATGAGCAGTTCTTC	CASSPPWASGSNEQFF
TRBV27	few	TRBJ1-4	.	TGTGCCAGCAGTCCCAGGTACACCAATGAAAAACTGTTTTTT	CASSPRYTNEKLFF
TRBV5-1	few	TRBJ1-2	.	TGCGCCAGCAGTCGGCCCTATGGCGGCTACACCTTC	CASSRPYGGYTF
TRBV5-1	many	TRBJ2-1	.	TGCGCCAGCAGCTTGAACTACAATGAGCAGTTCTTC	CASSLNYNEQFF
TRBV27	.	TRBJ2-5	TRBD2	TGTGCCAGCAGTTGGGGACTAGCTAACTACAATGAGCAGTACTTC	CASSWGLANYNEQYF
TRBV20-1	.	TRBJ1-1	.	TGCAGTGCTCCCCGGAGGGACACTGAAGCTTTCTTT	CSAPRRDTEAFF
TRBV28	many	TRBJ1-2	.	TGTGCCAGCAGTTTAGAGGTTGGGGATTATGGCTACACCTTC	CASSLEVGDYGYTF
TRBV20-1	.	TRBJ1-2	TRBD1	TGCAGTGCCTCCAGGGGGGTACTTGATGGCTACACCTTC	CSASRGVLDGYTF
TRBV7-2	many	TRBJ2-7	.	TGTGCCAGCAGCGTCGACAGAATTTACGAGCAGTACTTC	CASSVDRIYEQYF